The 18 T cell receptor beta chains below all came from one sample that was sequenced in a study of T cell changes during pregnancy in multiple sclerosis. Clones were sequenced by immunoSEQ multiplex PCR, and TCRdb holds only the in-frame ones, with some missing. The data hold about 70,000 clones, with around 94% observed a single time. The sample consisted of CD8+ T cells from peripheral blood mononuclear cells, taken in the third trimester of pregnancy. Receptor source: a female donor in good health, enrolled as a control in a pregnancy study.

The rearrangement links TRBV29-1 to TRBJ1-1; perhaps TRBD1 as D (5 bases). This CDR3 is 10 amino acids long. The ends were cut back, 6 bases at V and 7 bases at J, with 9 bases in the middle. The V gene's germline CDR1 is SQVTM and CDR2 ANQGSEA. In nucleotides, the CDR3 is TGCAGCGTGATAGACAGTGAAGCTTTCTTT. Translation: CSVIDSEAFF.

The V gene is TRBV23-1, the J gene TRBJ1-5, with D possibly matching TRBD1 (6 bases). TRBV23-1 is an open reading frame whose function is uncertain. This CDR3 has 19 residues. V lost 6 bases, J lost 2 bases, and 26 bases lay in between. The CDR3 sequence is CASSQPIPVNRARNQPQHF. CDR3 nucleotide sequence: TGCGCCAGCAGCCAACCCATTCCGGTAAACAGGGCACGCAATCAGCCCCAGCATTTT.

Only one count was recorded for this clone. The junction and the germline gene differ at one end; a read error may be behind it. CDR3 loop: CASSQGPYNEQFF. For the CDR3, the DNA is TGTGCTAGCAGCCAGGGGCCCTACAATGAGCAGTTCTTC. This chain uses TRBV7-7 with TRBJ2-1; weak D call: TRBD1 (6 bases). In germline, CDR1 is SSHAT, CDR2 FNYEAQ (reference sequence). The CDR3 runs to 13 residues.

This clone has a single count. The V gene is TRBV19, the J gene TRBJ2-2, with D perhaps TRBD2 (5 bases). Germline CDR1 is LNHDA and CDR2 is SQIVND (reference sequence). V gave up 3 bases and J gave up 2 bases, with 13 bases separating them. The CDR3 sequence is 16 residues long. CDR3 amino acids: CASSIISGPNTGELFF. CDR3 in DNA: TGTGCCAGTAGTATTATCAGCGGTCCCAACACCGGGGAGCTGTTTTTT. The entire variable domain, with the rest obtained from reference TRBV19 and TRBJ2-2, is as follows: DGGITQSPKYLFRKEGQNVTLSCEQNLNHDAMYWYRQDPGQGLRLIYYSQIVNDFQKGDIAEGYSVSREKKESFPLTVTSAQKNPTAFYLCASSIISGPNTGELFFGEGSRLTVL.

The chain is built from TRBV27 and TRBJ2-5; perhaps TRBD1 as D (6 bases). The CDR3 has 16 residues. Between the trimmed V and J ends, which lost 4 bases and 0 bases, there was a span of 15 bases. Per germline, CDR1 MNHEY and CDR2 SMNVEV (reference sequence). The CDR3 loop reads CASSSPSRDNQETQYF. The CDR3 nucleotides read TGTGCCAGCAGTTCCCCCTCCCGGGACAACCAAGAGACCCAGTACTTC.

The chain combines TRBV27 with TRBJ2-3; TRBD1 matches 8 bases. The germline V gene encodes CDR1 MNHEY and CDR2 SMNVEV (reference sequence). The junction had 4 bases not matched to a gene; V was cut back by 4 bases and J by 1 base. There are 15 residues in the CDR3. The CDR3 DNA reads TGTGCCAGCAGTTGGATGACAGGGGGCACAGATACGCAGTATTTT. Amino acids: CASSWMTGGTDTQYF.

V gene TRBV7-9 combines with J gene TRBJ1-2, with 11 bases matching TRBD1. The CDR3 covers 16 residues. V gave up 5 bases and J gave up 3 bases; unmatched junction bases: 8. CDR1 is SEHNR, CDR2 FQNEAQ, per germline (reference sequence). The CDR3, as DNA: TGTGCCAGCAGCCCCAGGACAGGGGGCGATTACTATGGCTACACCTTC. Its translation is CASSPRTGGDYYGYTF.

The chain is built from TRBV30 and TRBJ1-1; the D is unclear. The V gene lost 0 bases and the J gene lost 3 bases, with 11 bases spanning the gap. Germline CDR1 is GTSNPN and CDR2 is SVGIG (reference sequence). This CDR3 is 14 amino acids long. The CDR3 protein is CAWSVFSPDTEAFF. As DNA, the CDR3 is TGTGCCTGGAGTGTATTCTCTCCCGACACTGAAGCTTTCTTT.

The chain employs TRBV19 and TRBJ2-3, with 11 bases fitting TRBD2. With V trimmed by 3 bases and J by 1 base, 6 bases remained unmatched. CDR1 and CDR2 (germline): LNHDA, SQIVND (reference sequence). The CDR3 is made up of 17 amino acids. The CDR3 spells CASSISLAGARTDTQYF. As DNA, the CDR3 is TGTGCCAGTAGTATCTCACTAGCGGGGGCCCGCACAGATACGCAGTATTTT.

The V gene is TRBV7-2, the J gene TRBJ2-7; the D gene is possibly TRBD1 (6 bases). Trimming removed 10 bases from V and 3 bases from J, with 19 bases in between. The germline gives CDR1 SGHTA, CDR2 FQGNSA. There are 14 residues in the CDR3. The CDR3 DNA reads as TGTGCCACATTCATCCCCACAGGGATCTACGAGCAGTACTTC. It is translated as CATFIPTGIYEQYF.

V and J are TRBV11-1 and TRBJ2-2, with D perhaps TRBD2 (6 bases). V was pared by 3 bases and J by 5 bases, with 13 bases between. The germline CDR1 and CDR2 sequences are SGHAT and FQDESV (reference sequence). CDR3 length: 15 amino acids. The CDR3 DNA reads TGTGCCAGCAGCTTGGTCGGGGGTTGGACCGGGGAGCTGTTTTTT. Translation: CASSLVGGWTGELFF.

The CDR3 loop reads CASSLAAGLSGANVLTF. The CDR3 bases are TGTGCCAGCAGCTTGGCCGCAGGGCTCTCTGGGGCCAACGTCCTGACTTTC. The V and J genes are TRBV5-6 and TRBJ2-6; TRBD1 might be the D (5 bases). The V gene lost 0 bases and the J gene lost 0 bases, with 10 bases spanning the gap. Germline values: CDR1 SGHDT, CDR2 YYEEEE. The CDR3 consists of 17 residues.

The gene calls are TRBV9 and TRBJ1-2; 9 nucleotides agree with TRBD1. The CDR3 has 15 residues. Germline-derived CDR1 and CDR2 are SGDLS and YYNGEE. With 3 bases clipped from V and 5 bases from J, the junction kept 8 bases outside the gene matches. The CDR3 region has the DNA TGTGCCAGCAGCGGAGCCGGGACAGGGAGTTATGGCTACACCTTC. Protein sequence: CASSGAGTGSYGYTF.

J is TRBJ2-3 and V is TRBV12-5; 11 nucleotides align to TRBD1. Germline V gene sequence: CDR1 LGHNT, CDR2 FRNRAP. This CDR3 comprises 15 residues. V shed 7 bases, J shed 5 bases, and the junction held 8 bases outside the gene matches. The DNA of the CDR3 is TGTGCTAGTGCCCGGACAGGGGGCGACGGAGATACGCAGTATTTT. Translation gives CASARTGGDGDTQYF.

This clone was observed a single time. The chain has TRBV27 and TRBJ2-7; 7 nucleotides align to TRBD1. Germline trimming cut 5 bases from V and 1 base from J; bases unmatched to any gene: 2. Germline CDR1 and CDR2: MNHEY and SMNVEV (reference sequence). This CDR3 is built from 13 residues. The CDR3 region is CASSADRSYEQYF. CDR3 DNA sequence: TGTGCCAGCAGTGCGGACAGGTCCTACGAGCAGTACTTC.

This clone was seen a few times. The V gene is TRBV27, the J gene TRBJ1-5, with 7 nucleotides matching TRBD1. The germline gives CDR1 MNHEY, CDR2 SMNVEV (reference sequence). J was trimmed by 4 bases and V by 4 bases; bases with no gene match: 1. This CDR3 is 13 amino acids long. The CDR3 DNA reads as TGTGCCAGCAGTTGGGGACAGAATCAGCCCCAGCATTTT. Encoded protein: CASSWGQNQPQHF.

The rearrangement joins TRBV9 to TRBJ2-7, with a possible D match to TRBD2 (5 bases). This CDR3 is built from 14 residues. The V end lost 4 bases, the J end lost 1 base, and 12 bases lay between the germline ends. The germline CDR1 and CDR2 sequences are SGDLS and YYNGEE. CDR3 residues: CASSPSDWSYEQYF. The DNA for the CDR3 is TGTGCCAGCAGCCCTTCGGACTGGTCCTACGAGCAGTACTTC. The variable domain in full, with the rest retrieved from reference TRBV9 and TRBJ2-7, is DSGVTQTPKHLITATGQRVTLRCSPRSGDLSVYWYQQSLDQGLQFLIQYYNGEERAKGNILERFSAQQFPDLHSELNLSSLELGDSALYFCASSPSDWSYEQYFGPGTRLTVT.

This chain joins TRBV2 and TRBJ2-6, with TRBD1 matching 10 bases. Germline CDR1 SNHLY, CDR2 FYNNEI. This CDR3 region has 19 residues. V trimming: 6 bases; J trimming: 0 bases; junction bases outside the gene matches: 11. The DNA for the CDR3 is TGTGCCAGCAGGTCCGGACAGGGGGATCCCTACTCTGGGGCCAACGTCCTGACTTTC. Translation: CASRSGQGDPYSGANVLTF.